This T cell receptor beta chain appears in the sequencing data of a study of shared clonotypes between healthy human individuals. The trim removed 0 bases at V and 2 bases at J, leaving 19 bases unmatched. CDR3 length equals 21 residues. Per germline, CDR1 LNHNV and CDR2 YYDKDF (reference sequence). Unsorted samples used some 90 million PBMCs for genomic DNA. Samples underwent the assay at deep level. Sequencing was performed with immunoSEQ multiplex PCR; in TCRdb, only in-frame clones are kept and a portion is missing. The table lists roughly 500,000 clones, about four fifths of them singletons, with 10% to 15% in the top ten.

Sequences were obtained from PBMCs. The source is a middle-aged woman in good health. Some clones in this sample may be carry-over from other donors' samples. The gene calls are TRBV15 and TRBJ2-3; 8 positions agree with TRBD2. In nucleotides, the CDR3 is TGTGCCACCAGCAGAGACGTTTCGGGATGGGGGCTAGCGGGCCCCACAGATACGCAGTATTTT. It yields the protein CATSRDVSGWGLAGPTDTQYF.